This T cell receptor beta chain was identified during a study of blood T cells in healthy people across ages (dated by TCRdb to between 2014 and 2017). Broadly, across the study: In model experiments, template switching captured about one uniquely barcoded TCR beta cDNA molecule for every two T cells. To avoid experimental bias, donors of different ages were randomly spread across the sequencing lanes. Using deep sequencing normalized with unique cDNA molecular identifiers, the study measured how TCR beta repertoire diversity changes with age. The donors were divided into four age groups: young (average 16 years), middle-aged (about 39), aged (about 61) and long-lived (82). Using the same blood draw, the study looked at two additional independent replicas of 1 million unique cDNA reads for two donors, one aged 18 to 30 and the other aged 80 or older. What the work shows at the level of the full study, not this receptor alone: Donor CMV infection status was unknown, potentially confounding age-related changes in expanded clonotypes. Because profiling used bulk unsorted PBMCs, naive and antigen-experienced compartments could not be compared conclusively. Estimates of total diversity based on one million sequenced T cells were regarded as lower bounds and as underestimates. The percentage of naive T cells measured by flow cytometry correlated strongly with observed TCR beta diversity. Observed TCR beta diversity per million T cells fell roughly linearly with age, and a significant reduction was already apparent by age approximately 40. Compared with the aged group, the long-lived group had more naive CD4+ T cells, fewer expanded clones and increased TCR diversity, a pattern suggesting age selection.

V has 7 bases trimmed and J has 8 bases trimmed; junction bases matching no gene number 8. Counted from cysteine to phenylalanine, this CDR3 has 13 amino acids. Left in the record is the CDR3 DNA by itself, 39 bases read in frame from the first base. The germline V gene specifies SQVTM as CDR1 and ANQGSEA as CDR2. The method behind the library was 5' RACE. The sequencer was an Illumina HiSeq 2500. A second PCR of about 7 to 12 cycles was performed with a sample-barcoded 5' primer and a J-beta primer mix. A unique molecular identifier was introduced onto each TCR beta cDNA molecule by a template-switch 5' adaptor carrying 12 random nucleotides. Each sample yielded at least 3 million CDR3-containing paired-end reads. First-strand cDNA synthesis was performed from all RNA using the Mint cDNA synthesis kit, with priming by a TRBC-specific oligonucleotide. All cDNA was treated with uracil-DNA glycosylase and then went through a first 18-cycle PCR with the universal primers M1SS and BC2_uni_R. Turning to the authors' computational methods: Normalization of each sample was performed by random selection of 1 million high-quality reads, each carrying a distinct molecular identifier. Instead of being binned into consensus sequences, reads with shared molecular identifiers were discarded. MiTCR, set to a Q25 quality threshold and the strictest error-elimination algorithm, was used for CDR3 identification, clonotype clustering and error correction. A nonparametric unseen species model using Euler transformation provided a lower-bound estimate of total TCR beta diversity. The raw public reads went through TCRdb reprocessing: fastp at Q25, MiXCR clone calling, in-frame beta chains kept. Identical CDR3 protein sequences are pooled into one entry, listed with their most common genes and DNA. None of the V and J calls come from the authors' own analysis; TCRdb made them. Present in this sample are fewer than 750,000 distinct CDR3 sequences, roughly 43% of which were seen just once. 20% to 25% of the sample is in the top ten clones.

Donors were roughly 40 systemically healthy Caucasian individuals from Russia aged roughly 6 to 90 years. Each donor gave approximately 9.4 milliliters of peripheral blood, drawn into EDTA-treated Vacutainer tubes. Ficoll-Paque density-gradient centrifugation was used to isolate PBMCs, with at least 7 million per sample. Trizol reagent was used to extract total RNA from the PBMCs, yielding at least 5.5 micrograms per sample. The percentages of naive CD45RAhigh/CD27high T cells were determined by flow cytometry on a PBMC aliquot from every donor. A word on this clonotype: It has no known antigen specificity. No much larger clonotype is one base removed from it; base qualities were not supplied.

This TCR derives from an elderly man in good health. Sequenced input: blood. The receptor chain draws on TRBV29-1 and TRBJ1-4; 9 central nucleotides agree with TRBD1. The nucleotides read TGCAGCGGGCAGGGACAGGGAGGAGAAAAACTGTTTTTT. Its protein is CSGQGQGGEKLFF.